Listed below are T cell receptor beta chains from one sample, sequenced in a study of post-analysis software for immune sequencing data. Via MiXCR, TCRdb re-called the PCR reads, giving one row per CDR3 protein. The top ten hold less than 10% of the sample, which has about 430,000 distinct CDR3 sequences, about 40% seen once. Sequenced sample: blood. The source of these receptors is a girl aged 2 to 9 with multiple sclerosis. Both conserved end residues are part of each CDR3. D genes are given only for firm matches. Not all rows give a size; the values are once, few, many and, for expanded clones, a class.

size	D	J	V	DNA	CDR3
few	TRBD1	TRBJ2-7	TRBV5-1	TGCGCCAGCAGCTTGGAGCCGGGACAGCTCTACGAGCAGTACTTC	CASSLEPGQLYEQYF
.	TRBD1	TRBJ2-7	TRBV4-1	TGCGCCAGCAGCCAAACGACAGGGGGCTACGAGCAGTACTTC	CASSQTTGGYEQYF
few	.	TRBJ2-7	TRBV20-1	TGCAGTGCCAGAACAGGCGTCGCCTACGAGCAGTACTTC	CSARTGVAYEQYF
.	.	TRBJ2-6	TRBV29-1	TGCAGCGCAGTAACTCCGGGACAAAGGTCTGGGGCCAACGTCCTGACTTTC	CSAVTPGQRSGANVLTF
.	TRBD1	TRBJ1-2	TRBV7-9	TGTGCCAGCAGCAAAATGACAGGGGGCGGGTACTATGGCTACACCTTC	CASSKMTGGGYYGYTF
few	.	TRBJ1-2	TRBV27	TGTGCCAGCAGCCCCGCGGGGACCCCCTATGGCTACACCTTC	CASSPAGTPYGYTF
.	.	TRBJ2-5	TRBV20-1	TGCAGTGCTAATCAGCTACTAGCTCCTAACCAAGAGACCCAGTACTTC	CSANQLLAPNQETQYF
.	TRBD2	TRBJ2-3	TRBV10-1	TGCGCCAGCAGTGAACCAGCGGGGGCAACAGATACGCAGTATTTT	CASSEPAGATDTQYF
.	.	TRBJ2-5	TRBV28	TGTGCCAGCAGTTTAGAAGGGGCGGCAGTCCAAGAGACCCAGTACTTC	CASSLEGAAVQETQYF
.	.	TRBJ2-7	TRBV28	TGTGCCAGCAGGAAGGACAGTAGCTCCTACGAGCAGTACTTC	CASRKDSSSYEQYF
.	.	TRBJ2-1	TRBV29-1	TGCAGCGTTGAAGGGCCCCCCAGGGGTTTGGTCAATGAGCAGTTCTTC	CSVEGPPRGLVNEQFF
.	.	TRBJ2-1	TRBV29-1	TGCAGCGTCACCAAGAGGGGGTATGAGCAGTTCTTC	CSVTKRGYEQFF
few	.	TRBJ2-7	TRBV6-1	TGTGCCAGCAGTTCAACTAGTACCTACGAGCAGTACTTC	CASSSTSTYEQYF
.	.	TRBJ2-1	TRBV4-1	TGCGCCAGCAGCCGACCTTCCGGGACCCCCGAGCAGTTCTTC	CASSRPSGTPEQFF
.	.	TRBJ1-4	TRBV29-1	TGCAGCGTTGCCCGGGGGGGAGAAAAACTGTTTTTT	CSVARGGEKLFF
.	.	TRBJ2-7	TRBV29-1	TGCAGCGTTGCGGGCAGCTACGAGCAGTACTTC	CSVAGSYEQYF
few	TRBD1	TRBJ1-4	TRBV6-6	TGTGCCAGCAGCCCCGGGACAGGGCTCTCTAATGAAAAACTGTTTTTT	CASSPGTGLSNEKLFF
.	.	TRBJ2-4	TRBV5-6	TGTGCCGGCAGCTTGGCGCAATCAAGTTTTTACATTCAGTACTTC	CAGSLAQSSFYIQYF
many	TRBD2	TRBJ2-5	TRBV6-6	TGTGCTATAGCGGGAGCACGAGAGACCCAGTACTTC	CAIAGARETQYF
.	TRBD1	TRBJ2-5	TRBV25-1	TGTGCCAGCAGTGGCCTTGGGACAGGGCAAGAGACCCAGTACTTC	CASSGLGTGQETQYF
few	.	TRBJ2-4	TRBV6-5	TGTGCCAGCAGTTACTCGAACAACAGGCTACAGTCCTGGCAGTACTTC	CASSYSNNRLQSWQYF
.	.	TRBJ1-1	TRBV4-2	TGTGCCAGCAGCCAATCGGAGGGGGTTGATACTGAAGCTTTCTTT	CASSQSEGVDTEAFF
.	TRBD2	TRBJ2-1	TRBV28	TGTGCCAGCACACCCCCGGGGGGCAATGAGCAGTTCTTC	CASTPPGGNEQFF
few	.	TRBJ1-2	TRBV25-1	TGTGCCAGCAGTGCCCCCAGGGGAGGGAGCAACTATGGCTACACCTTC	CASSAPRGGSNYGYTF
.	TRBD1	TRBJ2-5	TRBV7-9	TGTGCCAGCAGTTTAAACAGGGGGCGCAGTGAGACCCAGTACTTC	CASSLNRGRSETQYF
.	.	TRBJ2-7	TRBV6-5	TGTGCCAGCAGCCTGGATCACTCTACCTACGAGCAGTACTTC	CASSLDHSTYEQYF
.	.	TRBJ1-3	TRBV27	TGTGCCAGCAGTTTAGGAGTCTCTGGAAACACCATATATTTT	CASSLGVSGNTIYF
few	TRBD2	TRBJ2-7	TRBV7-9	TGTGCCAGCAGCCCTCCGACTAGCGGGAGCTCCTACGAGCAGTACTTC	CASSPPTSGSSYEQYF
.	.	TRBJ2-3	TRBV28	TGTGCCAGCAGTCCACGGGACTTCGACTTTACAGATACGCAGTATTTT	CASSPRDFDFTDTQYF
.	TRBD1	TRBJ1-2	TRBV29-1	TGCAGCGTCCCGGACAGGCACTATGGCTACACCTTC	CSVPDRHYGYTF
.	.	TRBJ2-3	TRBV7-2	TGTGCCAGCAGCGCGAGACCGGGAGTCGGCACAGATACGCAGTATTTT	CASSARPGVGTDTQYF
.	.	TRBJ1-1	TRBV30	TGTGCCTGGTTTCGGAGGCCGGTGAACACTGAAGCTTTCTTT	CAWFRRPVNTEAFF
.	.	TRBJ2-3	TRBV13	TGTGCCAGCAGCTTATCATATACGCAGTATTTT	CASSLSYTQYF
.	.	TRBJ2-1	TRBV20-1	TGCAGTGCTAGTCCCAGTCTCAATGAGCAGTTCTTC	CSASPSLNEQFF
.	TRBD1	TRBJ2-7	TRBV5-1	TGCGCCAGCAGCTTGGGACAGGGGGCTAGCTCCTACGAGCAGTACTTC	CASSLGQGASSYEQYF
few	TRBD1	TRBJ1-2	TRBV5-6	TGTGCCAGCAGCCAGATTGACAGGGAGTTTAACTATGGCTACACCTTC	CASSQIDREFNYGYTF
.	.	TRBJ1-4	TRBV25-1	TGTGCCAGCAGTGAATATATAGCTGCAACTAATGAAAAACTGTTTTTT	CASSEYIAATNEKLFF
few	TRBD1	TRBJ2-3	TRBV28	TGTGCCAGCAGTCCCATAGACAGGGCCTGGGATACGCAGTATTTT	CASSPIDRAWDTQYF
few	.	TRBJ1-1	TRBV6-5	TGTGCCAGCACCTTGACAGACAATATGAACACTAAAGCTTTCTTT	CASTLTDNMNTKAFF
.	TRBD1	TRBJ2-1	TRBV5-1	TGCGCCAGCAGCTGGACAGGGGGCCAGTACTGCAATGAGCAGTTCTTC	CASSWTGGQYCNEQFF
few	TRBD2	TRBJ2-7	TRBV29-1	TGCAGCTCCTCTTCGGGGGGGAACGAGCAGTACTTC	CSSSSGGNEQYF
.	.	TRBJ2-3	TRBV7-9	TGTGCCAGCAGATCATGGGGGCTCACAGATACGCAGTATTTT	CASRSWGLTDTQYF
few	.	TRBJ2-2	TRBV28	TGTGCCAGCAGTGTGAACACCGGGGAGCTGTTTTTT	CASSVNTGELFF
.	.	TRBJ1-1	TRBV11-2	TGTGCCAGCAGCTTAGATCGTCAGGGTTCCACTGAAGCTTTCTTT	CASSLDRQGSTEAFF
.	.	TRBJ2-7	TRBV7-8	TGTGCCAGCAGCGCAAGGGACTCCCTCCGAACGTCCGAGCAGTACTTC	CASSARDSLRTSEQYF
.	.	TRBJ1-2	TRBV29-1	TGCAGCGTTGAATTGGGGTGGCGGGGGCAAGGCTACACCTTC	CSVELGWRGQGYTF
few	.	TRBJ1-5	TRBV10-3	TGTGCCATCAGTGAGGAAGGCGTGGGGCCCCAGCATTTT	CAISEEGVGPQHF
few	TRBD1	TRBJ2-5	TRBV29-1	TGCAGCGTGGACCCCGGGACAGGTCAAGAGACCCAGTACTTC	CSVDPGTGQETQYF
few	.	TRBJ2-7	TRBV15	TGTGCCACCAAGTCTTATAGTCTGGGCGAGCAGTACTTC	CATKSYSLGEQYF
.	.	TRBJ2-5	TRBV12-3/TRBV12-4	TGTGCCAGCAGTTTATGGCAGGGAGGAGAGACCCAGTACTTC	CASSLWQGGETQYF
.	.	TRBJ2-7	TRBV12-5	TGTGCTAGTGGCCAACTGGGCCTCTACGAGCAGTACTTC	CASGQLGLYEQYF
.	TRBD2	TRBJ2-5	TRBV5-1	TGCGCCAGCAGCTTGAGGGCGGGAGGAGTAGCCGAGACCCAGTACTTC	CASSLRAGGVAETQYF
once	TRBD2	TRBJ2-3	TRBV7-2	TGTGCCAGCAGCTTAACCCTGACTAGCCGGGGTCGCACAGATACGCAGTATTTT	CASSLTLTSRGRTDTQYF
.	TRBD2	TRBJ2-5	TRBV7-3	TGTGCCAGCAGCTTACAGGGAGGGCAGTACTTC	CASSLQGGQYF
.	.	TRBJ2-1	TRBV4-1	TGCGCCAGCAGCCAAGTCACAGGGCCGTCCTACAATGAGCAGTTCTTC	CASSQVTGPSYNEQFF
.	TRBD2	TRBJ2-7	TRBV29-1	TGCAGCGTCCTACTTGGCCCCGGGACTAGCGGGGTTGCGGTTTGCGAGCAGTACTTC	CSVLLGPGTSGVAVCEQYF
few	.	TRBJ2-7	TRBV6-6	TGTGCCAGCAGTTACGATGGGGGCTCCTACGAGCAGTACTTC	CASSYDGGSYEQYF
.	.	TRBJ2-6	TRBV25-1	TGTGCCAGCAGCGGTTACTCTGGGGCCAACGTCCTGACTTTC	CASSGYSGANVLTF
.	.	TRBJ2-7	TRBV28	TGTGCCAGCAGTTTATGGATGGTGAGAAAGGCCTCCTACGAGCAGTACTTC	CASSLWMVRKASYEQYF
.	TRBD1	TRBJ1-1	TRBV7-9	TGTGCCAGCAGCGGACAGGGTTGGAACACTGAAGCTTTCTTT	CASSGQGWNTEAFF